Below are 10 T cell receptor beta chains sequenced from a single sample in a study of T cells in Graves' hyperthyroidism and ophthalmopathy. From RNA transcripts, TCR beta CDR3 regions were amplified. The primer set for the first-round RT-PCR of the TCR CDR3 was HTBI. Each CDR3 protein is one row after TCRdb ran MiXCR on the multiplex PCR reads. This table holds 550,000 to 600,000 distinct CDR3 sequences, around 14% found once. Sample: blood. The receptor set was obtained from a woman aged 18-30 years with Graves' ophthalmopathy.

This clonotype was seen a few times. V is TRBV19 and J is TRBJ2-1, with 9 nucleotides matching TRBD2. Germline lookup yields CDR1 LNHDA and CDR2 SQIVND (reference sequence). The J segment lost 7 bases and the V segment lost 3 bases, leaving 7 bases of the junction unmatched. The CDR3 runs to 15 residues. Written as DNA, the CDR3 is TGTGCCAGTAGTATGCATGCGGGACTAGCAAATGAGCAGTTCTTC. It is translated as CASSMHAGLANEQFF.

This clonotype came up many times. This rearrangement joins TRBV28 to TRBJ2-7; possibly TRBD2 for D (6 bases). Germline V gives CDR1 MDHEN, CDR2 SYDVKM. V was shortened by 4 bases and J by 3 bases, with 16 bases between the two germline ends. This CDR3 is 15 amino acids long. The CDR3 DNA reads as TGTGCCAGCAGTTCCGGGGGAGTGTCCTTCTACGAGCAGTACTTC. This gives the protein CASSSGGVSFYEQYF.

As for this clonotype: A much larger clone differs from this one at a single base, so this may be a read error. The genes are TRBV28 and TRBJ1-5, with D unclear. CDR1 and CDR2 (germline): MDHEN, SYDVKM. There are 15 residues in the CDR3. This chain's CDR3 is CTSSLPGMVDQPQHF. In DNA, the CDR3 is TGTACCAGCAGTTTACCGGGGATGGTGGACCAGCCCCAGCATTTT.

The V and J genes are TRBV7-9 and TRBJ2-2; no clear D. Per the germline V gene, CDR1 is SEHNR and CDR2 is FQNEAQ (reference sequence). Trimming cost V 5 bases and J 5 bases, with 27 bases left between them. This CDR3 contains 19 residues. The CDR3 here is CASSPGRAPRGSETGELFF. The CDR3 DNA reads TGTGCCAGCAGCCCAGGCCGGGCACCTAGAGGCTCTGAGACCGGGGAGCTGTTTTTT.

This clonotype was found a few times. The rearrangement uses TRBV20-1 and TRBJ2-1; D possibly corresponds to TRBD2 (6 bases). V lost 3 bases and J 0 bases, leaving 21 bases between the germline ends. Germline CDR1 is DFQATT and CDR2 is SNEGSKA (reference sequence). The CDR3 is 18 residues long. CDR3 in DNA: TGCAGTGCTAGGGTCTGGGACTCAAAAGTCCCCTCCTACAATGAGCAGTTCTTC. It yields the protein CSARVWDSKVPSYNEQFF.

This clonotype was detected ten times or more. The rearrangement links TRBV6-5 to TRBJ1-2; D might be TRBD1 (5 bases). V shed 0 bases and J shed 4 bases, with 12 bases lying between them. CDR1 is MNHEY and CDR2 is SVGAGI in the germline V gene. CDR3 size: 15 residues. The CDR3 coding sequence is TGTGCCAGCAGTTACTCAGGAGGGGCGCGCTATGGCTACACCTTC. Protein sequence: CASSYSGGARYGYTF.

This sequence joins TRBV3-1 and TRBJ2-5, with a possible D match to TRBD1 (6 bases). V was cut by 7 bases and J by 0 bases, with 15 bases left in between. Looked up from germline, CDR1 is LGHDT and CDR2 is YNNKEL (reference sequence). CDR3 length: 15 residues. CDR3 bases: TGTGCCAGCACGGTGGGGGCAACGTACCAAGAGACCCAGTACTTC. Protein product: CASTVGATYQETQYF.

This clonotype was seen many times. The V call is TRBV6-2 or TRBV6-3, the J call TRBJ1-1; 7 nucleotides agree with TRBD1. Germline loops: CDR1 MNHEY, CDR2 SVGEGT. The CDR3 totals 15 residues. The junction had 4 bases not matched to a gene; V was cut back by 0 bases and J by 3 bases. The CDR3 protein is CASSYSGRGYTEAFF. DNA for the CDR3: TGTGCCAGCAGTTACTCCGGCAGGGGGTACACTGAAGCTTTCTTT.

This clonotype was seen ten or more times. The V call is TRBV2, the J call TRBJ2-1; D possibly corresponds to TRBD1 (6 bases). The CDR3 consists of 13 residues. Germline CDR1 reads SNHLY; CDR2 reads FYNNEI. Trimming stripped 5 bases from V and 8 bases from J, with 13 bases between. The DNA of the CDR3 is TGTGCCAGCAGTAGAACAGGGTACGATGAGCAGTTCTTC. Translated: CASSRTGYDEQFF.

This clonotype was recorded many times. This rearrangement joins TRBV5-1 to TRBJ2-3; 10 positions agree with TRBD2. Germline lookup yields CDR1 SGHRS and CDR2 YFSETQ. The J segment lost 2 bases and the V segment lost 4 bases, leaving 7 bases of the junction unmatched. The CDR3 loop spans 16 amino acids. DNA of the CDR3: TGCGCCAGCAGCGGGCTGAGCGGGAGGGCCACAGATACGCAGTATTTT. It yields the protein CASSGLSGRATDTQYF.